This T cell receptor beta chain is drawn from a study of CD4+ T cells in melanoma (dated by TCRdb to between 2021 and 2022). A note on the overall study: The study examined neoantigen-specific CD4+ T cells in human melanoma.

The method behind the library was the immunoSEQ multiplex PCR assay. TCRdb obtained this table from immuneACCESS and retained in-frame rearrangements with V and J assigned. These tables miss some clones; where compared with another copy, unresolved V genes account for less than half of the shortfall, and the remainder is unexplained. This sample holds around 100,000 clones; 92% were observed only once. Of the sample, 3.3% falls within the top ten clones. The donors were people with melanoma. From the germline V gene (reference sequence), CDR1 is SGHAT and CDR2 is FQDESV. V loses 0 bases, J loses 6 bases, and the germline ends lie 7 bases apart. The CDR3 spans 13 residues, from the cysteine through the phenylalanine. CDR3 DNA only is kept here, 39 bases in frame from base 1. Note on this clone: Its antigen target is currently unknown. No clone much larger than this one lies a single base away; base qualities are absent.

Study-level results and caveats: Neoantigen-specific CD4+ T cells were reported to be correlated with the function of CD8+ T cells, macrophages and B cells. Neoantigen-specific CD4+ T cells in melanoma were reported to have a range of differentiation states.

The sequencing sample was made of peripheral blood. The receptor comes from a human donor with melanoma. The V gene is TRBV11-1 and the J gene is TRBJ2-3; the D region possibly corresponds to TRBD1 (5 bases align). The CDR3 region has the sequence CASSLAKGDTQYF. The DNA is TGTGCCAGCAGCTTAGCGAAGGGGGATACGCAGTATTTT.